The clone carrying this TCR beta chain was picked up a small number of times. Germline CDR1 and CDR2: LGHNA and YNFKEQ. The V and J ends lost 3 bases and 3 bases respectively, with 15 bases between them. This CDR3 region has 16 residues. The data were taken from a study of cytomegalovirus exposure and HLA in healthy donors. This PCR relied on a set of 60 Vbeta primers and 13 Jbeta primers. Sequencing was performed with immunoSEQ multiplex PCR; in TCRdb, only in-frame clones are kept and a portion is missing. The sample lists 200,000 to 250,000 clones; about 80% were seen once. The material sequenced was PBMCs. The chain recombines TRBV4-2 with TRBJ2-1, with D perhaps TRBD2 (6 bases). The receptor was isolated from a woman aged 40 to 50 in good health and CMV-seronegative. The CDR3 is CASSQRGDWGYNEQFF. The CDR3 DNA sequence: TGTGCCAGCAGCCAGCGGGGAGACTGGGGCTACAATGAGCAGTTCTTC.